The 21 T cell receptor beta chains reported below all come from one sample, sequenced in a study of Ad26.COV2.S vaccination and SARS-CoV-2 variants. Method: immunoSEQ multiplex PCR; TCRdb's copy keeps in-frame clones and lacks some. The table lists about 350,000 clones, approximately 86% of them singletons. Treatment of the sample: approximately 18 received Ad26.COV2.S at low or high dose, single or two shots; 5 received placebo; per-sample allocation not given. Material that was analyzed had been drawn on day 63 after the first vaccine or placebo injection. Sequencing used peripheral blood, obtained in a trial of Ad26.COV2.S vaccine versus placebo. These receptors were obtained from a person between 18 and 59 years old who received the Ad26.COV2.S COVID-19 vaccine or a placebo.

The chain joins TRBV6-6 to TRBJ1-2; D call uncertain. Germline V lookup: CDR1 MNHNY, CDR2 SVGAGI (reference sequence). V lost 2 bases and J 2 bases, leaving 6 bases between the germline ends. CDR3 length: 13 residues. The CDR3 DNA is TGTGCCAGCAGTTACGTGGAGAACTATGGCTACACCTTC. It specifies CASSYVENYGYTF.

In this sample, this clone turned up once. The V call is TRBV14, the J call TRBJ1-1; the match to TRBD1 covers 7 bases. The J segment lost 1 base and the V segment lost 0 bases, leaving 2 bases of the junction unmatched. The germline gives CDR1 SGHDN, CDR2 FVKESK. The CDR3 totals 15 residues. This chain's CDR3 is CASSQERTGNTEAFF. CDR3 coding DNA: TGTGCCAGCAGCCAAGAGCGGACAGGGAACACTGAAGCTTTCTTT.

V is TRBV6-2 or TRBV6-3 and J is TRBJ2-7; the match to TRBD1 covers 9 bases. CDR3 length: 16 amino acids. The V gene end was trimmed by 6 bases and the J gene end by 2 bases; junction bases not matched to a gene: 11. Germline V gene sequence: CDR1 MNHEY, CDR2 SVGEGT. CDR3 in DNA: TGTGCCAGCAGCCCTGGACAGGGGAAGCTTCCCTACGAGCAGTACTTC. Translated, it gives CASSPGQGKLPYEQYF.

This chain connects TRBV4-1 to TRBJ1-4; 9 nucleotides agree with TRBD1. CDR1 and CDR2 (germline): MGHRA, YSYEKL. With V trimmed by 0 bases and J by 5 bases, 13 bases remained unmatched. CDR3 length: 19 residues. The CDR3 DNA is TGCGCCAGCAGCCAAGATAGGGTGACAGGGGGAGTAGTAAATGAAAAACTGTTTTTT. It yields the protein CASSQDRVTGGVVNEKLFF.

This clone was detected once. The chain combines TRBV19 with TRBJ1-5; D uncertain. The CDR3 spans 16 residues. Looked up from germline, CDR1 is LNHDA and CDR2 is SQIVND (reference sequence). V was shortened by 3 bases and J by 4 bases, with 16 bases between the two germline ends. The CDR3 loop is CASSIPGPEGNQPQHF. The CDR3 bases are TGTGCCAGTAGTATCCCCGGGCCTGAGGGAAATCAGCCCCAGCATTTT.

In DNA, the CDR3 is TGTGCCAGCAGCTCAGACCCGGAACAGGGAGACACAGATACGCAGTATTTT. Its translation is CASSSDPEQGDTDTQYF. The chain has TRBV11-3 and TRBJ2-3; D perhaps matches TRBD1 (6 bases). Trimming removed 4 bases from V and 2 bases from J, with 19 bases in between. Per the germline V gene, CDR1 is SGHNT and CDR2 is YENEEA. CDR3 size: 17 residues.

This clone has just a few counts. Other DNA sequences in this sample translate to the same CDR3. The chain combines TRBV24-1 with TRBJ2-3; no clear D. Trimming shortened V by 1 base and J by 6 bases, and 4 bases separated the two germline ends. The CDR3 sequence is 12 residues long. The germline V gene encodes CDR1 KGHDR and CDR2 SFDVKD. The chain's CDR3 is CATSDFWDTQYF. The DNA for the CDR3 is TGTGCCACCAGTGATTTCTGGGATACGCAGTATTTT.

The genes are TRBV30 and TRBJ2-1; 12 bases align to TRBD2. Germline values: CDR1 GTSNPN, CDR2 SVGIG (reference sequence). V shed 1 base and J 10 bases; nucleotides not matched to a gene: 5. The CDR3 contains 14 residues. The CDR3 here is CAWSGLAGEREQFF. DNA of the CDR3: TGTGCCTGGAGTGGACTAGCGGGAGAACGGGAGCAGTTCTTC.

This chain connects TRBV5-1 to TRBJ2-5, with 10 bases lining up with TRBD2. The CDR3 is made up of 15 amino acids. The V gene end was trimmed by 4 bases and the J gene end by 2 bases; junction bases not matched to a gene: 5. The germline V gene has CDR1 SGHRS and CDR2 YFSETQ. The CDR3 sequence: CASSDPGLAQETQYF. CDR3 DNA sequence: TGCGCCAGCAGCGACCCGGGACTAGCGCAAGAGACCCAGTACTTC.

This chain uses TRBV5-4 with TRBJ2-7; 8 bases match TRBD2. Germline assignment: CDR1 SGHNT and CDR2 YYREEE (reference sequence). The CDR3 covers 14 residues. Losses at the gene ends were 0 bases for V and 4 bases for J; bases not matched to a gene: 3. CDR3 loop: CASSLDGGAYEQYF. The CDR3 bases are TGTGCCAGCAGCTTGGACGGGGGGGCGTACGAGCAGTACTTC.

V is TRBV6-6 and J is TRBJ1-1; maybe TRBD1 (5 bases). Germline V gene data show CDR1 as MNHNY and CDR2 as SVGAGI (reference sequence). V was cut by 4 bases and J by 3 bases, with 15 bases left in between. The CDR3 loop spans 15 amino acids. The CDR3 DNA sequence: TGTGCCAGCAGTTCGGGGGGACCGGTGGACACTGAAGCTTTCTTT. Translated: CASSSGGPVDTEAFF.

The chain couples TRBV20-1 to TRBJ1-2; D uncertain. The V end lost 0 bases, the J end lost 4 bases, and 3 bases lay between the germline ends. This CDR3 is 11 amino acids long. The germline V gene encodes CDR1 DFQATT and CDR2 SNEGSKA (reference sequence). As DNA, the CDR3 is TGCAGTGCTAGAGACCGCTATGGCTACACCTTC. Translation gives CSARDRYGYTF.

The V gene is TRBV7-2, the J gene TRBJ2-1; the D gene is possibly TRBD1 (5 bases). Looked up from germline, CDR1 is SGHTA and CDR2 is FQGNSA. The CDR3 is 15 residues long. Trimming removed 0 bases from V and 8 bases from J, with 14 bases in between. The CDR3 DNA reads TGTGCCAGCAGCTTAGCTTTATTGGGGCGCCATGAGCAGTTCTTC. Protein sequence: CASSLALLGRHEQFF.

V gene TRBV19 combines with J gene TRBJ1-1; maybe TRBD1 (6 bases). V was shortened by 5 bases and J by 6 bases, with 16 bases between the two germline ends. Germline assignment: CDR1 LNHDA and CDR2 SQIVND (reference sequence). The length of the CDR3 is 14 residues. CDR3 protein: CASSFQGKGAEAFF. The DNA for the CDR3 is TGTGCCAGTAGTTTCCAGGGGAAAGGGGCTGAAGCTTTCTTT.

The chain couples TRBV6-5 to TRBJ2-5; 7 positions agree with TRBD1. The CDR3 extends over 15 amino acids. CDR1 and CDR2 from the germline V gene are MNHEY and SVGAGI. V lost 5 bases to trimming and J lost 5 bases; unmatched junction nucleotides: 11. Here the CDR3 DNA reads TGTGCCAGCAGTCAGATGACAGGGACATGGGAGACCCAGTACTTC. This translates into CASSQMTGTWETQYF.

The chain recombines TRBV4-3 with TRBJ1-3; D is uncertain. The CDR3 spans 15 residues. Trimming removed 0 bases from V and 4 bases from J, with 10 bases in between. Germline assignment: CDR1 LGHNA and CDR2 YSLEER. CDR3 residues: CASSQDEKSGNTIYF. The CDR3, as DNA: TGCGCCAGCAGCCAAGATGAGAAATCCGGAAACACCATATATTTT.

The rearrangement links TRBV7-9 to TRBJ1-5, with TRBD1 matching over 7 bases. CDR1 is SEHNR and CDR2 is FQNEAQ in the germline V gene (reference sequence). The CDR3 has 15 residues. V shed 5 bases and J 4 bases; nucleotides not matched to a gene: 8. CDR3 loop: CASSPGTDHNQPQHF. In nucleotides, the CDR3 is TGTGCCAGCAGCCCCGGGACAGATCATAATCAGCCCCAGCATTTT.

The J gene is TRBJ2-2, the V gene TRBV5-1; possible D gene TRBD1, 6 bases. The CDR3 has 16 amino acids. Trimming stripped 4 bases from V and 3 bases from J, with 16 bases between. The germline V gene encodes CDR1 SGHRS and CDR2 YFSETQ. The CDR3, as DNA: TGCGCCAGCAGCCTCCAGACAGGCCGCGACACCGGGGAGCTGTTTTTT. It is translated as CASSLQTGRDTGELFF. Full variable domain (rest looked up from reference TRBV5-1 and TRBJ2-2): KAGVTQTPRYLIKTRGQQVTLSCSPISGHRSVSWYQQTPGQGLQFLFEYFSETQRNKGNFPGRFSGRQFSNSRSEMNVSTLELGDSALYLCASSLQTGRDTGELFFGEGSRLTVL.

This chain uses TRBV19 with TRBJ1-5; possible D gene TRBD1, 5 bases. Per the germline V gene, CDR1 is LNHDA and CDR2 is SQIVND (reference sequence). The CDR3 sequence is 15 residues long. V was cut by 7 bases and J by 0 bases, with 13 bases left in between. In DNA form, the CDR3 reads TGTGCCAGTAACCCGTTACAGGATAGCAATCAGCCCCAGCATTTT. Amino acid sequence: CASNPLQDSNQPQHF.

V is TRBV6-5 and J is TRBJ1-2, with TRBD1 matching 8 bases. The CDR3 is 14 residues long. J was trimmed by 4 bases and V by 6 bases; bases with no gene match: 7. The germline CDR1 and CDR2 sequences are MNHEY and SVGAGI. The CDR3 spells CASRNRGGLYGYTF. DNA of the CDR3: TGTGCCAGCAGAAACAGGGGGGGCCTCTATGGCTACACCTTC.

This chain connects TRBV9 to TRBJ2-7; no clear D gene. This CDR3 region has 14 residues. The germline CDR1 and CDR2 sequences are SGDLS and YYNGEE. V lost 1 base and J 5 bases, leaving 13 bases between the germline ends. The CDR3 is CASSVSAGLDEQYF. The CDR3 coding sequence is TGTGCCAGCAGCGTATCCGCTGGGCTGGACGAGCAGTACTTC.